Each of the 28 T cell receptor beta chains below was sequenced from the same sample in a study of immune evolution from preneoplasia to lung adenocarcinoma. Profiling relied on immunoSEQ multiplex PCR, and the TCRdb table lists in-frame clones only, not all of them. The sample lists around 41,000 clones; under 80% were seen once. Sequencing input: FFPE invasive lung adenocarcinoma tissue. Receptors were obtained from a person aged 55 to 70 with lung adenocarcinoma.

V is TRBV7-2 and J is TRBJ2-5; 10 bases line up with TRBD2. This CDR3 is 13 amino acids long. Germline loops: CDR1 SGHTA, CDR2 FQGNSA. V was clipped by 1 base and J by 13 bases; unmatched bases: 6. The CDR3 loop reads CASSLDGSGRLYF. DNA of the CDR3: TGTGCCAGCAGCTTAGATGGTAGCGGGAGGCTGTACTTC.

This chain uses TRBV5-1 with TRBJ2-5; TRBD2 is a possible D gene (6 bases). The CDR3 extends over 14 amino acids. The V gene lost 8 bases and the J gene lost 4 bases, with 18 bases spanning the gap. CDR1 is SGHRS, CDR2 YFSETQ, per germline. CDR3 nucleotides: TGCGCCAGTCGACCCGGGACTGGGGGAGAGACCCAGTACTTC. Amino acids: CASRPGTGGETQYF.

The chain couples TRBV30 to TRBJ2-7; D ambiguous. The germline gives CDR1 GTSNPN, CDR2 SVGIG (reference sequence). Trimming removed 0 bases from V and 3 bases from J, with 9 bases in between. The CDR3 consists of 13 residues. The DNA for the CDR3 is TGTGCCTGGAGTGTTGGCACAGACTACGAGCAGTACTTC. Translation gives CAWSVGTDYEQYF. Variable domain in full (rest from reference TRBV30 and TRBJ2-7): SQTIHQWPATLVQPVGSPLSLECTVEGTSNPNLYWYRQAAGRGLQLLFYSVGIGQISSEVPQNLSASRPQDRQFILSSKKLLLSDSGFYLCAWSVGTDYEQYFGPGTRLTVT.

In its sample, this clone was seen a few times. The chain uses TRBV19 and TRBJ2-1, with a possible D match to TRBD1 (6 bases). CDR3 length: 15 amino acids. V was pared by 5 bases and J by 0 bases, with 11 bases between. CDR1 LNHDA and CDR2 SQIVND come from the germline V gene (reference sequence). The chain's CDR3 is CASSALGGSYNEQFF. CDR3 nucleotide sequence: TGTGCCAGTAGTGCTCTAGGGGGCTCCTACAATGAGCAGTTCTTC.

CDR3 nucleotides: TGCAGCGTTGAATCCGAGGGCAGAGGCTACACCTTC. Translated, it gives CSVESEGRGYTF. The chain couples TRBV29-1 to TRBJ1-2; D unclear. This CDR3 is built from 12 residues. Looked up from germline, CDR1 is SQVTM and CDR2 is ANQGSEA. V was trimmed by 2 bases and J by 8 bases, leaving 12 bases between them.

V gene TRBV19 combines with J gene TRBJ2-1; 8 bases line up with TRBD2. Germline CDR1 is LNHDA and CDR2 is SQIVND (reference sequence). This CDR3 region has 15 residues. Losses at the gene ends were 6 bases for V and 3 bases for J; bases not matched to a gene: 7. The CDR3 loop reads CASSPYSGDYNEQFF. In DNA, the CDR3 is TGTGCCAGTAGCCCATATAGCGGGGACTACAATGAGCAGTTCTTC.

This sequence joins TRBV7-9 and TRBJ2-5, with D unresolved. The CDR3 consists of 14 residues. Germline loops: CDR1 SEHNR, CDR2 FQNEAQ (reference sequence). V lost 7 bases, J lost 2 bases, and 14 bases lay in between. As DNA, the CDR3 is TGTGCCAGCACCACTTCCTGGCGGCAAGAGACCCAGTACTTC. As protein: CASTTSWRQETQYF.

The chain's CDR3 is CASSLDGTGLNEQFF. CDR3 nucleotides: TGTGCCAGCAGCTTAGACGGGACAGGGTTGAATGAGCAGTTCTTC. This chain uses TRBV11-2 with TRBJ2-1; 9 nucleotides line up with TRBD1. CDR3 length: 15 amino acids. The germline gives CDR1 SGHAT, CDR2 FQNNGV. With 0 bases clipped from V and 7 bases from J, the junction kept 4 bases outside the gene matches.

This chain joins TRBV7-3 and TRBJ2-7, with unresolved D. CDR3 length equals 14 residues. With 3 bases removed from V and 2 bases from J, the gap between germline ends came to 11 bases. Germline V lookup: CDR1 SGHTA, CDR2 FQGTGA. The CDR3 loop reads CASSFIKPTYEQYF. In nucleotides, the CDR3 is TGTGCCAGCAGCTTTATAAAGCCTACCTACGAGCAGTACTTC. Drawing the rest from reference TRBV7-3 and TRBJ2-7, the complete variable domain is GAGVSQTPSNKVTEKGKYVELRCDPISGHTALYWYRQSLGQGPEFLIYFQGTGAADDSGLPNDRFFAVRPEGSVSTLKIQRTERGDSAVYLCASSFIKPTYEQYFGPGTRLTVT.

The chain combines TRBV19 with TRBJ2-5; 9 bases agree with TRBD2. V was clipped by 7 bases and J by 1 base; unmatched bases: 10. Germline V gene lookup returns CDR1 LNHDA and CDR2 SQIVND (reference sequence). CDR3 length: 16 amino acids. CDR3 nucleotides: TGTGCCAGTACCCCAAGGGCGACTAGCGGCCAAGAGACCCAGTACTTC. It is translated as CASTPRATSGQETQYF.

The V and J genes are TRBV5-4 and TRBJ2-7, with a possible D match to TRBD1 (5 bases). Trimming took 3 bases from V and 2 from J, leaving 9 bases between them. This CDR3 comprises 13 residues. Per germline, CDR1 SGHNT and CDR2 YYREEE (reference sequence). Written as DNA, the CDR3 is TGTGCCAGCAGCTGGTTAGGGGCCTACGAGCAGTACTTC. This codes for CASSWLGAYEQYF.

CDR3 in DNA: TGTGCCAGCTCACCGACTAGCGGATTTTACGAGCAGTACTTC. It codes for CASSPTSGFYEQYF. V usage is TRBV18 and J usage is TRBJ2-7; 9 positions match TRBD2. Looked up from germline, CDR1 is KGHSH and CDR2 is LQKENI. With 3 bases clipped from V and 4 bases from J, the junction kept 4 bases outside the gene matches. The CDR3 has 14 residues.

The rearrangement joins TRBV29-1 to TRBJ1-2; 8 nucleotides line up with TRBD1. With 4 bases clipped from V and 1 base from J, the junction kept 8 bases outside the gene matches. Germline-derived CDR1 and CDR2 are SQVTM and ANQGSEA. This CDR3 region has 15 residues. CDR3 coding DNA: TGCAGCGTTGGCCCCGGACAGGGCCATAACTATGGCTACACCTTC. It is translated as CSVGPGQGHNYGYTF. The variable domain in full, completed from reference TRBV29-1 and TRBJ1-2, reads SAVISQKPSRDICQRGTSLTIQCQVDSQVTMMFWYRQQPGQSLTLIATANQGSEATYESGFVIDKFPISRPNLTFSTLTVSNMSPEDSSIYLCSVGPGQGHNYGYTFGSGTRLTVV.

DNA for the CDR3: TGTGCCAGCAGTTACTCGACAGGAGGAAATGAGCAGTTCTTC. Encoded protein: CASSYSTGGNEQFF. The chain combines TRBV6-5 with TRBJ2-1; D is possibly TRBD1 (6 bases). The CDR3 spans 14 residues. Trimming removed 0 bases from V and 7 bases from J, with 10 bases in between. The germline CDR1 and CDR2 sequences are MNHEY and SVGAGI.

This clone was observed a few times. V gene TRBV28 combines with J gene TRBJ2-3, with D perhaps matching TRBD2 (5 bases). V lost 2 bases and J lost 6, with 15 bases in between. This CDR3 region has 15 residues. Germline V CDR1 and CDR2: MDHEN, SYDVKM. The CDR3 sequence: CASSLMGRPPDTQYF. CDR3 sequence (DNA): TGTGCCAGCAGTTTAATGGGGAGACCCCCCGATACGCAGTATTTT.

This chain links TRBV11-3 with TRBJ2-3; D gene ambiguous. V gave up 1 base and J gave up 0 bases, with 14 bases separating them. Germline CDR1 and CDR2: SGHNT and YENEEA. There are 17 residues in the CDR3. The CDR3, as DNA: TGTGCCAGCAGCTTAGGCTTGGATGGGTCTAGCACAGATACGCAGTATTTT. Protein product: CASSLGLDGSSTDTQYF.

CDR3 amino acids: CASSDDWNTEAFF. The CDR3 DNA follows: TGTGCCAGCAGTGATGACTGGAACACTGAAGCTTTCTTT. J is TRBJ1-1 and V is TRBV2; no firm D call. In germline, CDR1 is SNHLY, CDR2 FYNNEI. The ends were cut back, 3 bases at V and 1 base at J, with 6 bases in the middle. The CDR3 totals 13 residues.

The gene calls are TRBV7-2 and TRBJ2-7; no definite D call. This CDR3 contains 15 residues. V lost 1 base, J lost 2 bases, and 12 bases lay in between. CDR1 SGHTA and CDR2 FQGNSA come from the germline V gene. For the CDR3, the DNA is TGTGCCAGCAGCTTAGGACCCACGCGGACCTACGAGCAGTACTTC. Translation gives CASSLGPTRTYEQYF.

CDR3 region: CASSQSITSTDTQYF. CDR3 sequence (DNA): TGTGCCAGCAGCCAGTCTATCACTAGCACAGATACGCAGTATTTT. This sequence joins TRBV14 and TRBJ2-3; no reliable D call. In germline, CDR1 is SGHDN, CDR2 FVKESK. The CDR3 consists of 15 residues. The ends were cut back, 3 bases at V and 0 bases at J, with 10 bases in the middle.

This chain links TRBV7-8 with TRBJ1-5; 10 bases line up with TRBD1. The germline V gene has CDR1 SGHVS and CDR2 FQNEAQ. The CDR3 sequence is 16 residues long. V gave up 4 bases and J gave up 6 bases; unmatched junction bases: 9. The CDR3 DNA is TGTGCCAGCAGCTCCCGGGACAGGGGAGGGGGTCAGCCCCAGCATTTT. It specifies CASSSRDRGGGQPQHF.

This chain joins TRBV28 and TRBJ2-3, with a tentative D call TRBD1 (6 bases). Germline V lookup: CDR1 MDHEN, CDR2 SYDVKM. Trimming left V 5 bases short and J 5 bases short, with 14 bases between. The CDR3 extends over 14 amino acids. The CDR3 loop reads CASSVQGWIDTQYF. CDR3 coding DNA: TGTGCCAGCAGTGTACAGGGATGGATAGATACGCAGTATTTT. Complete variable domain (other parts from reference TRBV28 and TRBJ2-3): DVKVTQSSRYLVKRTGEKVFLECVQDMDHENMFWYRQDPGLGLRLIYFSYDVKMKEKGDIPEGYSVSREKKERFSLILESASTNQTSMYLCASSVQGWIDTQYFGPGTRLTVL.

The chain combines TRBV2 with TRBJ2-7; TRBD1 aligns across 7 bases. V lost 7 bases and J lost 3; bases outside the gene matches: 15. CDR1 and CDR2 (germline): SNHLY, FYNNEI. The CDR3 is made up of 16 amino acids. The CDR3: CASIRQGGTLSYEQYF. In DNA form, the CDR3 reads TGTGCCAGCATCAGACAGGGTGGAACCCTTAGCTACGAGCAGTACTTC. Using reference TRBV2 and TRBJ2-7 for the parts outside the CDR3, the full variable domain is EPEVTQTPSHQVTQMGQEVILRCVPISNHLYFYWYRQILGQKVEFLVSFYNNEISEKSEIFDDQFSVERPDGSNFTLKIRSTKLEDSAMYFCASIRQGGTLSYEQYFGPGTRLTVT.

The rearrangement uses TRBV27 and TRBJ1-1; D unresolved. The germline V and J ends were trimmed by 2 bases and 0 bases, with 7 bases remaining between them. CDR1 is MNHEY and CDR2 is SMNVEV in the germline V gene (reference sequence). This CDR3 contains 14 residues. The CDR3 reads CASSLDGMNTEAFF. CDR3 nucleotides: TGTGCCAGCAGTTTAGACGGAATGAACACTGAAGCTTTCTTT.

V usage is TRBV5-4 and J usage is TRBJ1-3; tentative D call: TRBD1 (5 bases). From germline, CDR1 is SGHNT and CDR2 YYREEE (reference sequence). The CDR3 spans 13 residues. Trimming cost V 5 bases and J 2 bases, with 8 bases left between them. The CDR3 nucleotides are TGTGCCAGCAGTCTACAGGCTGGAAACACCATATATTTT. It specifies CASSLQAGNTIYF.

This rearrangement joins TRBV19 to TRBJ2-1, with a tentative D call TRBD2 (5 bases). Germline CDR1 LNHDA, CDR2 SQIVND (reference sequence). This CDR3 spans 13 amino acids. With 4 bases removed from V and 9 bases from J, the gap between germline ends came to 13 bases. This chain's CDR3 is CASSTGEFGEQFF. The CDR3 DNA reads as TGTGCCAGTAGTACCGGGGAGTTTGGTGAGCAGTTCTTC.

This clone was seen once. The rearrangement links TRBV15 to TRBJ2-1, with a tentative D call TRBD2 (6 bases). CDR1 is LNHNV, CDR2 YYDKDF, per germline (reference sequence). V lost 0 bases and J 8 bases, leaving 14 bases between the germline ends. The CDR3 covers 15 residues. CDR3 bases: TGTGCCACCAGCAGAGAACTAGCTAAAGTGGATGAGCAGTTCTTC. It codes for CATSRELAKVDEQFF.

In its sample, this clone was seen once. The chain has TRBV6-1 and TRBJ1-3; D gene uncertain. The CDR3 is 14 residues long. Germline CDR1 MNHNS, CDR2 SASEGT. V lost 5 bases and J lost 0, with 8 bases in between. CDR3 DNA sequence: TGTGCCAGCAGTCTCGTAGACTCTGGAAACACCATATATTTT. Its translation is CASSLVDSGNTIYF.

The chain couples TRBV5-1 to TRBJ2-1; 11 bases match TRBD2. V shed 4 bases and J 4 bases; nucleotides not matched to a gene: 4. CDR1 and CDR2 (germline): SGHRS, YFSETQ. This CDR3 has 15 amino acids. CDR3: CASSALAGAYNEQFF. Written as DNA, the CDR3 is TGCGCCAGCAGCGCACTAGCGGGAGCATACAATGAGCAGTTCTTC.